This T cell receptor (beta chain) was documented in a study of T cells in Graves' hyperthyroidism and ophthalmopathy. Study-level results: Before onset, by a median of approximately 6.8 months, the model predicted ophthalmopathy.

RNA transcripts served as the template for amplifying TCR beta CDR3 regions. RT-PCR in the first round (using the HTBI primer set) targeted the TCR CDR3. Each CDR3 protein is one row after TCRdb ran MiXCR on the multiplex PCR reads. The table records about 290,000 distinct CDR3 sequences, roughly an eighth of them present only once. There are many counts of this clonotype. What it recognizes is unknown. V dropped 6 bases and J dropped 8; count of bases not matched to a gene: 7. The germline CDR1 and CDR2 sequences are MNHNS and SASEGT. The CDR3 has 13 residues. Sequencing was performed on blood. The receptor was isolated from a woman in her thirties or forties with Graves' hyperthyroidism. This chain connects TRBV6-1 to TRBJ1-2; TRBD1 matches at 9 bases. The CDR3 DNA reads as TGTGCCAGCAGCTGGGACAGGGAGGAAGGCTACACCTTC. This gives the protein CASSWDREEGYTF.